These 25 T cell receptor beta chains were all obtained from the same sample, sequenced in a study of T cell changes during pregnancy in multiple sclerosis. Sequenced by immunoSEQ multiplex PCR; TCRdb stores in-frame clones only, minus some. This sample has about 77,000 clones, with about nine tenths found just once. The sequenced sample was peripheral blood, obtained before pregnancy. The receptor source for this set is a female donor with multiple sclerosis, enrolled in a pregnancy study.

The V call is TRBV10-2, the J call TRBJ2-7; the match to TRBD1 covers 8 bases. This CDR3 contains 16 residues. Germline lookup yields CDR1 WSHSY and CDR2 SAAADI. Trimming removed 8 bases from V and 4 bases from J; junction bases left unmatched: 16. The CDR3 DNA reads as TGCGCCAGCGGCTTCCCGGGACAGGTAGCGACGTACGAGCAGTACTTC. Amino acids: CASGFPGQVATYEQYF.

The chain employs TRBV7-9 and TRBJ1-1, with 7 bases fitting TRBD1. This CDR3 is built from 16 residues. The germline gives CDR1 SEHNR, CDR2 FQNEAQ (reference sequence). With 1 base clipped from V and 1 base from J, the junction kept 6 bases outside the gene matches. The CDR3 loop reads CASSLVLDRWNTEAFF. The CDR3 bases are TGTGCCAGCAGCTTAGTTCTGGACAGGTGGAACACTGAAGCTTTCTTT. Variable domain in full (rest from reference TRBV7-9 and TRBJ1-1): DTGVSQNPRHKITKRGQNVTFRCDPISEHNRLYWYRQTLGQGPEFLTYFQNEAQLEKSRLLSDRFSAERPKGSFSTLEIQRTEQGDSAMYLCASSLVLDRWNTEAFFGQGTRLTVV.

In its sample, this clone was seen a few times. The genes are TRBV15 and TRBJ1-5; D possibly corresponds to TRBD1 (5 bases). Trimming removed 8 bases from V and 9 bases from J, with 17 bases in between. Per germline, CDR1 LNHNV and CDR2 YYDKDF (reference sequence). This CDR3 has 13 residues. CDR3 region: CATEGQGQGPQHF. CDR3 sequence (DNA): TGTGCCACCGAAGGGCAGGGTCAGGGGCCCCAGCATTTT. Full variable domain (rest looked up from reference TRBV15 and TRBJ1-5): DAMVIQNPRYQVTQFGKPVTLSCSQTLNHNVMYWYQQKSSQAPKLLFHYYDKDFNNEADTPDNFQSRRPNTSFCFLDIRSPGLGDTAMYLCATEGQGQGPQHFGDGTRLSIL.

This chain joins TRBV6-5 and TRBJ1-1, with TRBD1 identical over 7 bases. With V trimmed by 4 bases and J by 1 base, 9 bases remained unmatched. CDR1 and CDR2 (germline): MNHEY, SVGAGI. The CDR3 contains 16 residues. CDR3 amino acids: CASSSPGQLRNTEAFF. CDR3 coding DNA: TGTGCCAGCAGTTCTCCGGGACAGCTAAGGAACACTGAAGCTTTCTTT.

The sample holds one count of this clone. The gene calls are TRBV6-6 and TRBJ1-1; TRBD1 is a possible D gene (5 bases). Germline V gene sequence: CDR1 MNHNY, CDR2 SVGAGI (reference sequence). The CDR3 loop spans 15 amino acids. V was clipped by 5 bases and J by 0 bases, with 13 bases between them. CDR3 sequence: CASSPGLSMNTEAFF. CDR3 DNA sequence: TGTGCCAGCAGTCCGGGACTGTCGATGAACACTGAAGCTTTCTTT.

The V and J genes are TRBV5-1 and TRBJ2-3; 8 bases fit TRBD1. V shed 3 bases, J shed 4 bases, and the junction held 4 bases outside the gene matches. Germline values: CDR1 SGHRS, CDR2 YFSETQ. The length of the CDR3 is 14 residues. The CDR3 protein is CASSSGQGADTQYF. The CDR3 nucleotides are TGCGCCAGCAGCTCCGGACAGGGAGCAGATACGCAGTATTTT.

This clone was counted a few times. CDR3 sequence reads: CASSMGQGYSNQPQHF. The DNA of the CDR3 is TGTGCCAGTAGTATGGGACAGGGATATAGCAATCAGCCCCAGCATTTT. The chain carries TRBV19 and TRBJ1-5; 9 bases map to TRBD1. The CDR3 loop spans 16 amino acids. The ends lost 3 bases at V and 0 bases at J; junction bases unmatched: 3. Germline CDR1 and CDR2: LNHDA and SQIVND (reference sequence).

The gene calls are TRBV5-1 and TRBJ2-2; tentative D call: TRBD1 (5 bases). The CDR3 contains 15 residues. Germline V lookup: CDR1 SGHRS, CDR2 YFSETQ. Trimming stripped 2 bases from V and 0 bases from J, with 8 bases between. This CDR3 reads CASSLGEPNTGELFF. CDR3 bases: TGCGCCAGCAGCTTAGGGGAACCGAACACCGGGGAGCTGTTTTTT. Using reference TRBV5-1 and TRBJ2-2 for the parts outside the CDR3, the full variable domain is KAGVTQTPRYLIKTRGQQVTLSCSPISGHRSVSWYQQTPGQGLQFLFEYFSETQRNKGNFPGRFSGRQFSNSRSEMNVSTLELGDSALYLCASSLGEPNTGELFFGEGSRLTVL.

This clone was seen repeatedly, ten times or more. The chain links TRBV18 to TRBJ1-1, with 7 bases lining up with TRBD1. With V trimmed by 5 bases and J by 5 bases, 8 bases remained unmatched. The CDR3 is made up of 14 amino acids. Germline CDR1 reads KGHSH; CDR2 reads LQKENI. Here the CDR3 DNA reads TGTGCCAGCTCAGATACAGGGGAGCTTACTGAAGCTTTCTTT. This translates into CASSDTGELTEAFF.

The chain uses TRBV7-9 and TRBJ1-5; 10 nucleotides match TRBD1. After removal of 5 bases from V and 6 bases from J, the junction contained 7 bases not matched to a gene. CDR3 length: 15 residues. Germline CDR1 SEHNR, CDR2 FQNEAQ (reference sequence). CDR3 DNA: TGTGCCAGCAGCGATGACGGACAGGGGGGTCAGCCCCAGCATTTT. Translated, it gives CASSDDGQGGQPQHF.

This clone appeared once. The chain employs TRBV11-2 and TRBJ2-3, with 9 bases matching TRBD1. CDR3 length: 15 amino acids. J lost 4 bases, V lost 5 bases, and 7 bases had no gene match. Per germline, CDR1 SGHAT and CDR2 FQNNGV. CDR3 sequence (DNA): TGTGCCAGCAGCCGGACAGGGGCCGTACCAGATACGCAGTATTTT. Encoded protein: CASSRTGAVPDTQYF.

This chain joins TRBV27 and TRBJ1-6, with 8 positions matching TRBD1. The CDR3 sequence is 15 residues long. The ends lost 5 bases at V and 7 bases at J; junction bases unmatched: 7. From germline, CDR1 is MNHEY and CDR2 SMNVEV (reference sequence). The CDR3 protein is CASSTRDRWNSPLHF. As DNA, the CDR3 is TGTGCCAGCAGTACAAGGGACAGGTGGAATTCACCCCTCCACTTT.

The chain has TRBV27 and TRBJ2-3; D ambiguous. Germline V gene data show CDR1 as MNHEY and CDR2 as SMNVEV (reference sequence). The V end was cut by 4 bases, the J end by 4 bases, with 12 bases between. The CDR3 extends over 14 amino acids. CDR3 region: CASSSLGVPDTQYF. In DNA form, the CDR3 reads TGTGCCAGCAGTTCGCTAGGTGTTCCAGATACGCAGTATTTT.

J is TRBJ1-2 and V is TRBV2, with TRBD1 identical over 12 bases. With 5 bases clipped from V and 8 bases from J, the junction kept 12 bases outside the gene matches. Germline loops: CDR1 SNHLY, CDR2 FYNNEI. The CDR3 extends over 16 amino acids. DNA for the CDR3: TGTGCCAGCAGTCCCGGGACAGGGGGCGCGATCACCGGCTACACCTTC. Residues: CASSPGTGGAITGYTF. Together with reference TRBV2 and TRBJ1-2, the CDR3 gives the full variable domain: EPEVTQTPSHQVTQMGQEVILRCVPISNHLYFYWYRQILGQKVEFLVSFYNNEISEKSEIFDDQFSVERPDGSNFTLKIRSTKLEDSAMYFCASSPGTGGAITGYTFGSGTRLTVV.

The V gene is TRBV5-8, the J gene TRBJ1-4; D perhaps matches TRBD1 (5 bases). Trimming took 1 base from V and 6 from J, leaving 13 bases between them. There are 15 residues in the CDR3. The germline V gene encodes CDR1 SGHTS and CDR2 YDEGEE. The CDR3 DNA follows: TGTGCCAGCAGCTTGTGGGGCAGGGAATATGAAAAACTGTTTTTT. Protein sequence: CASSLWGREYEKLFF.

V usage is TRBV4-2 and J usage is TRBJ2-7, with 11 bases aligning to TRBD2. Germline V lookup: CDR1 LGHNA, CDR2 YNFKEQ. This CDR3 spans 15 amino acids. With 5 bases clipped from V and 4 bases from J, the junction kept 7 bases outside the gene matches. CDR3 amino acids: CASSLGLAGDYEQYF. For the CDR3, the DNA is TGTGCCAGCAGCTTAGGACTAGCGGGCGATTACGAGCAGTACTTC.

The chain recombines TRBV5-1 with TRBJ2-2; 7 bases fit TRBD1. Germline V gene data show CDR1 as SGHRS and CDR2 as YFSETQ. J gave up 5 bases and V 0 bases, and 4 bases lay outside the gene matches. The CDR3 is 15 residues long. The CDR3 region has the DNA TGCGCCAGCAGCTTGGTCCGACAGGGTACCGGGGAGCTGTTTTTT. It codes for CASSLVRQGTGELFF.

This chain links TRBV4-2 with TRBJ2-7, with 9 bases fitting TRBD2. The CDR3 loop spans 15 amino acids. J lost 7 bases, V lost 4 bases, and 11 bases had no gene match. The V gene's germline CDR1 is LGHNA and CDR2 YNFKEQ. The CDR3 bases are TGTGCCAGCAGCCGATCTAGCGGGGACGTTTGGGAGCAGTACTTC. This codes for CASSRSSGDVWEQYF.

As DNA, the CDR3 is TGTGCCAGCAGCTCTAGCGGGGGGCCGCAGTATTTT. This encodes CASSSSGGPQYF. V gene TRBV13 combines with J gene TRBJ2-3; 11 bases align to TRBD2. Germline CDR1 and CDR2: PRHDT and FYEKMQ (reference sequence). This CDR3 comprises 12 residues. V lost 4 bases, J lost 10 bases, and 1 base stayed unmatched.

The gene calls are TRBV5-1 and TRBJ2-2, with TRBD1 as a possible D gene (5 bases). CDR3 length: 14 residues. Germline CDR1 is SGHRS and CDR2 is YFSETQ. Trimming took off 9 bases at V and 4 bases at J, with 16 bases between the two ends. The CDR3 sequence is CATAKSGATGELFF. The CDR3 DNA is TGCGCCACTGCAAAATCTGGGGCCACCGGGGAGCTGTTTTTT.

This clone was observed once. The V call is TRBV5-5, the J call TRBJ2-2; D may be TRBD1 (6 bases). Germline V gene lookup returns CDR1 SGHKS and CDR2 YYEKEE (reference sequence). CDR3 length: 17 amino acids. Trimming took 4 bases from V and 0 from J, leaving 16 bases between them. The CDR3 sequence: CASSPRVGHANTGELFF. The CDR3 nucleotides read TGTGCCAGCAGCCCGAGGGTGGGACACGCGAACACCGGGGAGCTGTTTTTT.

The genes are TRBV2 and TRBJ1-5; TRBD1 might be the D (5 bases). This CDR3 contains 16 residues. The germline gives CDR1 SNHLY, CDR2 FYNNEI. Trimming pared 4 bases from V and 7 bases from J, leaving 20 bases between. The DNA of the CDR3 is TGTGCCAGCAGTGGGTTGTACGGGGGAAGAGACCAGCCCCAGCATTTT. Its protein product is CASSGLYGGRDQPQHF.

The V call is TRBV7-2, the J call TRBJ2-7; weak D call: TRBD1 (6 bases). CDR1 is SGHTA and CDR2 is FQGNSA in the germline V gene. The V end was cut by 3 bases, the J end by 4 bases, with 19 bases between. The CDR3 is 16 amino acids. The CDR3 reads CASSLGAQWLPYEQYF. For the CDR3, the DNA is TGTGCCAGCAGCTTGGGGGCGCAGTGGCTCCCTTACGAGCAGTACTTC.

The chain combines TRBV5-1 with TRBJ2-7, with 10 bases aligning to TRBD2. J lost 3 bases, V lost 4 bases, and 7 bases had no gene match. The CDR3 has 15 residues. Germline V gene sequence: CDR1 SGHRS, CDR2 YFSETQ. The CDR3 reads CASSPTSGSLYEQYF. Here the CDR3 DNA reads TGCGCCAGCAGCCCGACTAGCGGGTCCCTCTACGAGCAGTACTTC. Supplemented by reference TRBV5-1 and TRBJ2-7, the full variable domain reads KAGVTQTPRYLIKTRGQQVTLSCSPISGHRSVSWYQQTPGQGLQFLFEYFSETQRNKGNFPGRFSGRQFSNSRSEMNVSTLELGDSALYLCASSPTSGSLYEQYFGPGTRLTVT.

The V gene is TRBV27, the J gene TRBJ2-2; 12 nucleotides line up with TRBD2. The V gene's germline CDR1 is MNHEY and CDR2 SMNVEV (reference sequence). This CDR3 has 19 amino acids. Germline trimming cut 5 bases from V and 6 bases from J; bases unmatched to any gene: 16. For the CDR3, the DNA is TGTGCCAGCAGTGCCTTCGCCTCTAGCGGGGGGGCCTTCCCCGGGGAGCTGTTTTTT. It yields the protein CASSAFASSGGAFPGELFF.